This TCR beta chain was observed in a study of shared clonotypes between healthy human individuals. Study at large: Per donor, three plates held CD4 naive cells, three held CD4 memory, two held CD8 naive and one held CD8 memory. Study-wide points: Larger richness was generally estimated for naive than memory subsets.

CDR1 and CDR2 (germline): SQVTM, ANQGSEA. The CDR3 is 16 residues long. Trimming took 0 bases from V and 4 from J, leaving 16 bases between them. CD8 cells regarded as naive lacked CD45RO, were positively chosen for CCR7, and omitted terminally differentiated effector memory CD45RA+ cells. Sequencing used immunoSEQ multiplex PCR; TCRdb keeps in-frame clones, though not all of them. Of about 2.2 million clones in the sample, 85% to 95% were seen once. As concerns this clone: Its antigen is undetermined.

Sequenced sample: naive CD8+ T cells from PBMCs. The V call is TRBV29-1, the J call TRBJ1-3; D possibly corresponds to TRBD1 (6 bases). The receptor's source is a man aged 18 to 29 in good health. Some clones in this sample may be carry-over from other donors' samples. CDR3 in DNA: TGCAGCGTTGAAGATCAAGTGGGGGCGCGGGGAAACACCATATATTTT. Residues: CSVEDQVGARGNTIYF.